These 5 T cell receptor beta chains were sequenced from one sample in a study of OX40 agonist ivuxolimab in advanced cancers. Repertoires were generated with immunoSEQ multiplex PCR, while TCRdb's copy carries only in-frame clones and drops some. The sample includes 130,000 or so clones, approximately 90% of them seen just once. The sample in question was CD4+ or CD8+ T cells sorted from blood, obtained in a trial of the OX40 agonist ivuxolimab. All receptors come from an adult with an advanced solid tumor such as melanoma, head and neck, liver or kidney cancer.

Points on this clone: A read error is likely, as this CDR3 ends without the conserved phenylalanine or tryptophan. For the CDR3, the DNA is TGTGCCACCAGCAGAGCTGGGGGGGCAGTAGGTGGCTACACCCTC. It is translated as CATSRAGGAVGGYTL. This chain links TRBV15 with TRBJ1-2; possibly TRBD1 for D (6 bases). CDR3 length: 15 amino acids. The V and J ends lost 1 base and 7 bases respectively, with 16 bases between them. Germline loops: CDR1 LNHNV, CDR2 YYDKDF (reference sequence).

The chain carries TRBV9 and TRBJ2-3, with TRBD2 matching over 7 bases. Germline CDR1 and CDR2: SGDLS and YYNGEE. The junction had 3 bases not matched to a gene; V was cut back by 2 bases and J by 0 bases. The CDR3 spans 15 residues. CDR3 nucleotides: TGTGCCAGCAGCGTTACTAGCGCTAGCACAGATACGCAGTATTTT. This sequence encodes CASSVTSASTDTQYF. Using reference TRBV9 and TRBJ2-3 for the parts outside the CDR3, the full variable domain is DSGVTQTPKHLITATGQRVTLRCSPRSGDLSVYWYQQSLDQGLQFLIQYYNGEERAKGNILERFSAQQFPDLHSELNLSSLELGDSALYFCASSVTSASTDTQYFGPGTRLTVL.

The sample holds one count of this clone. V usage is TRBV21-1 and J usage is TRBJ2-7; the tabulated D call, TRBD2, remains unverified against the DNA. TRBV21-1 is assigned pseudogene status. The CDR3 is 14 residues long. CDR3: CASSNRLSSYEQYF. CDR3 in DNA: TGTGCCAGCAGCAACCGTCTTAGCTCCTACGAGCAGTACTTC.

This chain connects TRBV28 to TRBJ2-1; 8 bases match TRBD2. This CDR3 comprises 15 residues. V gave up 7 bases and J gave up 4 bases; unmatched junction bases: 9. Germline V CDR1 and CDR2: MDHEN, SYDVKM. The CDR3 sequence: CASTRDSGAYNEQFF. The CDR3 DNA follows: TGTGCCAGCACCCGTGATAGCGGGGCATACAATGAGCAGTTCTTC.

The rearrangement links TRBV9 to TRBJ2-2, with 7 bases that match TRBD1. The V and J ends lost 4 bases and 3 bases, in that order; junction bases with no gene match: 9. Germline assignment: CDR1 SGDLS and CDR2 YYNGEE. The CDR3 has 16 amino acids. The CDR3 protein is CASSPTRGSYTGELFF. Written as DNA, the CDR3 is TGTGCCAGCAGCCCTACCAGGGGGTCGTACACCGGGGAGCTGTTTTTT.